The 13 T cell receptor beta chains presented below share a single source sample, sequenced in a study of T cells after yellow fever vaccination. TCRdb passed the 5' RACE reads through MiXCR, listing each CDR3 protein once. This sample has about 340,000 distinct CDR3 sequences, with roughly 8.7% found just once. Specimen: PBMCs, collected on the day of the first yellow fever vaccination. The origin of the receptors is a man aged 18 to 29 who received the YFV17D yellow fever vaccine.

The chain joins TRBV12-3 or TRBV12-4 to TRBJ1-2; 8 positions match TRBD1. This CDR3 is built from 13 residues. V lost 7 bases and J lost 12; bases outside the gene matches: 13. The CDR3 nucleotides are TGTGCCAGCACTTTGGGGACAGGTACAGCGAACACCTTC. This codes for CASTLGTGTANTF.

This clonotype has only a few counts. The CDR3 region is CASTDPRTYTGELFF. The DNA of the CDR3 is TGCGCCAGCACCGATCCCCGCACATACACCGGGGAGCTGTTTTTT. The rearrangement links TRBV5-1 to TRBJ2-2; D ambiguous. There are 15 residues in the CDR3. With 6 bases removed from V and 3 bases from J, the gap between germline ends came to 15 bases. Per the germline V gene, CDR1 is SGHRS and CDR2 is YFSETQ.

This chain uses TRBV18 with TRBJ2-5, with D perhaps being TRBD1 or TRBD2 (6 bases each). V shed 3 bases and J shed 3 bases, with 14 bases lying between them. CDR1 is KGHSH, CDR2 LQKENI, per germline. This CDR3 contains 15 residues. CDR3 nucleotides: TGTGCCAGCTCACCTGAGGGGGGCCGGGAAGAGACCCAGTACTTC. This translates into CASSPEGGREETQYF.

This clonotype was seen a handful of times. The J gene is TRBJ1-5, the V gene TRBV14; D remains ambiguous. This CDR3 has 12 residues. Germline-derived CDR1 and CDR2 are SGHDN and FVKESK. The V end was cut by 4 bases, the J end by 3 bases, with 4 bases between. Written as DNA, the CDR3 is TGTGCCAGCAGCCCTCACAATCAGCCCCAGCATTTT. The encoded protein is CASSPHNQPQHF.

This clonotype has a handful of counts. The chain uses TRBV4-1 and TRBJ2-1; the D is unclear. Trimming cost V 0 bases and J 3 bases, with 12 bases left between them. The germline CDR1 and CDR2 sequences are MGHRA and YSYEKL. This CDR3 region has 16 residues. The CDR3 DNA is TGCGCCAGCAGCCAAGATGCAACGGAGCTCTACAATGAGCAGTTCTTC. This codes for CASSQDATELYNEQFF.

This clonotype was seen only a few times. DNA of the CDR3: TGTGCCACCAGCAGTCCAGGGAGGACAGATACGCAGTATTTT. Encoded protein: CATSSPGRTDTQYF. This rearrangement joins TRBV15 to TRBJ2-3; TRBD2 is a possible D gene (6 bases). Trimming cost V 3 bases and J 3 bases, with 10 bases left between them. CDR3 size: 14 residues. CDR1 is LNHNV and CDR2 is YYDKDF in the germline V gene (reference sequence).

This clonotype was picked up a small number of times. The chain couples TRBV27 to TRBJ1-3; D remains ambiguous. This CDR3 has 14 residues. V gave up 5 bases and J gave up 2 bases, with 10 bases separating them. CDR1 is MNHEY, CDR2 SMNVEV, per germline (reference sequence). This CDR3 reads CASSAAGPGNTIYF. CDR3 coding DNA: TGTGCCAGCAGTGCGGCGGGTCCTGGAAACACCATATATTTT.

This clonotype was counted a single time. A read error is possible here, since a much larger clone lies one base away. This chain uses TRBV12-3 or TRBV12-4 with TRBJ2-1; D may be TRBD1 (6 bases). There are 14 residues in the CDR3. The CDR3 here is CASTLPGAGNEQFF. CDR3 bases: TGTGCCAGCACTTTACCAGGGGCTGGGAATGAGCAGTTCTTC.

The chain uses TRBV5-4 and TRBJ2-5; 8 bases are a match to TRBD1. This CDR3 has 15 residues. With V trimmed by 0 bases and J by 2 bases, 3 bases remained unmatched. Germline V gives CDR1 SGHNT, CDR2 YYREEE (reference sequence). The CDR3 region has the DNA TGTGCCAGCAGCTTGGGTGGACAGGGACAAGAGACCCAGTACTTC. This translates into CASSLGGQGQETQYF.

The sample holds many counts of this clonotype. This chain links TRBV4-1 with TRBJ2-1; no definite D call. This CDR3 spans 12 amino acids. Trimming removed 1 base at V and 10 bases at J, with 8 bases between. The germline gives CDR1 MGHRA, CDR2 YSYEKL. CDR3: CASSQGRGEQFF. The CDR3 DNA follows: TGCGCCAGCAGCCAAGGGAGAGGAGAGCAGTTCTTC.

This chain links TRBV14 with TRBJ2-1; no definite D call. CDR1 and CDR2 from the germline V gene are SGHDN and FVKESK. The ends were cut back, 6 bases at V and 8 bases at J, with 8 bases in the middle. CDR3 length equals 11 residues. The CDR3 protein is CASRGYDEQFF. The CDR3 DNA sequence: TGTGCCAGCAGGGGGTACGATGAGCAGTTCTTC.

This clonotype was detected ten times or more. V gene TRBV4-1 combines with J gene TRBJ2-1; TRBD1 matches at 9 bases. Germline values: CDR1 MGHRA, CDR2 YSYEKL. Trimming took 2 bases from V and 8 from J; bases not matched to a gene: 7. This CDR3 comprises 15 residues. CDR3 coding DNA: TGCGCCAGCAGCCAACCGGGACAGGGTTCGGATGAGCAGTTCTTC. Translated: CASSQPGQGSDEQFF.

A few counts support this clonotype. V and J are TRBV5-1 and TRBJ2-1; D not resolved. CDR3 length equals 13 residues. V lost 2 bases and J 10 bases, leaving 13 bases between the germline ends. Germline V CDR1 and CDR2: SGHRS, YFSETQ. Written as DNA, the CDR3 is TGCGCCAGCAGCTTCGACTGGGGTGACGAGCAGTTCTTC. Its translation: CASSFDWGDEQFF.